These T cell receptor beta chains were read from a single sample in a study of vaccination and CD4 T cells after COVID-19. Their antigens remain unidentified. TCRdb called the PCR reads again in MiXCR, with one record for every CDR3 protein. The repertoire holds fewer than 12,000 distinct CDR3 sequences, with around 46% as singletons. The specimen sequenced was CD4+ T cells from blood, cultured in vitro. The receptors here all came from a human donor who had recovered from COVID-19. Both conserved end residues are trimmed from each CDR3. Rows may omit the clone size; those that give it use once, few, many or a size class.

j_call v_call clone_size cdr3_aa
TRBJ2-5 TRBV19 NA ASSQRRGQETQY
TRBJ1-1 TRBV7-9 few ASKPRVLAEAF
TRBJ2-1 TRBV6-1 NA ASKASGNYNEQF
TRBJ2-3 TRBV20-1 NA SARGRLAASTDTQY
TRBJ1-6 TRBV30 few AVGGTNSPLH
TRBJ2-7 TRBV18 NA ASSSEGFEQY
TRBJ2-3 TRBV7-9 NA ASSLGGRSDTQY
TRBJ2-5 TRBV27 NA ATKESGGAQVTQY
TRBJ1-1 TRBV19 NA ASSEVVNTEAF
TRBJ2-7 TRBV6-1 few ASSSGQGGVDEQY
TRBJ2-1 TRBV3-1 NA ASSSTNRGNEQF
TRBJ2-1 TRBV12-3/TRBV12-4 NA ASSPKPREQF
TRBJ2-7 TRBV20-1 NA SARVSGSSYEQY
TRBJ2-3 TRBV7-9 NA ASSLATGGPDTQY
TRBJ1-4 TRBV20-1 NA SASGTGNEKLF
TRBJ1-2 TRBV2 NA ASWGGLVGGNT
TRBJ1-3 TRBV7-9 NA ASSSGGYRGRGNTIY
TRBJ1-1 TRBV6-5 NA ASSYPNTEAF
TRBJ2-5 TRBV21-1 NA ASSKEKVAGGPERETQY
TRBJ2-5 TRBV20-1 few SGQGGPSNQETQY
TRBJ2-1 TRBV2 few ASSATGGNEQF
TRBJ1-6 TRBV20-1 NA SARTGQGSPLH